A selection of T cell receptor beta chains follows, all from one sample in a study of Ad26.COV2.S vaccination and SARS-CoV-2 variants. Generated by immunoSEQ multiplex PCR, the TCRdb table keeps only in-frame clones and is missing some. The sample yields about 410,000 clones, approximately 90% seen once. The source was peripheral blood, collected in a trial of Ad26.COV2.S vaccine versus placebo. All receptors come from a person aged 18-65 years who received the Ad26.COV2.S COVID-19 vaccine or a placebo. CDR3s include the opening cysteine and the closing phenylalanine or tryptophan. The order of the fields is CDR3 DNA, CDR3 protein, J gene, V gene, D gene, clone size. D genes are given only for firm matches. Rows give clone size only sometimes, using once, few, many, or a class for an expanded clone.

CDR3 DNA: TGCAGCGTAAGGACAGGGGAGTTTGATGGCTACACCTTC; CDR3 protein: CSVRTGEFDGYTF; J gene: TRBJ1-2; V gene: TRBV29-1; D gene: TRBD1; clone size: .
CDR3 DNA: TGTGCCAGCAGCCAAGGTGATCCGGGCTACACCTTC; CDR3 protein: CASSQGDPGYTF; J gene: TRBJ1-2; V gene: TRBV3-1/TRBV3-2; D gene: .; clone size: .
CDR3 DNA: TGTGCCAGCAGCTTAGTTGGGGGAGAGACCCAGTACTTC; CDR3 protein: CASSLVGGETQYF; J gene: TRBJ2-5; V gene: TRBV11-3; D gene: .; clone size: .
CDR3 DNA: TGTGCCAGCAGCTTCCTGGGGGGTTACCAAGAGACCCAGTACTTC; CDR3 protein: CASSFLGGYQETQYF; J gene: TRBJ2-5; V gene: TRBV7-2; D gene: .; clone size: .
CDR3 DNA: TGCGCCAGCAGCCTACACAGGGGAGGGAATGAAAAACTGTTTTTT; CDR3 protein: CASSLHRGGNEKLFF; J gene: TRBJ1-4; V gene: TRBV4-1; D gene: TRBD1; clone size: .
CDR3 DNA: TGTGCCAGCAGCCGTGGCGGGGGGGCCGATTACGAGACCCAGTACTTC; CDR3 protein: CASSRGGGADYETQYF; J gene: TRBJ2-5; V gene: TRBV11-2; D gene: TRBD2; clone size: .
CDR3 DNA: TGTGCCAGTGCCTGGCCAGACAGGGGTCGTCCCTCGAACACTGAAGCTTTCTTT; CDR3 protein: CASAWPDRGRPSNTEAFF; J gene: TRBJ1-1; V gene: TRBV19; D gene: TRBD1; clone size: .
CDR3 DNA: TGTGCCAGTAGTATAGTTGGGACAAGCAACACTGAAGCTTTCTTT; CDR3 protein: CASSIVGTSNTEAFF; J gene: TRBJ1-1; V gene: TRBV19; D gene: .; clone size: .
CDR3 DNA: TGTGCCAGCAGCTTAATAACAGCCCCGAACACTGAAGCTTTCTTT; CDR3 protein: CASSLITAPNTEAFF; J gene: TRBJ1-1; V gene: TRBV7-9; D gene: .; clone size: once
CDR3 DNA: TGTGCCAGCAGCCGCCCAGGGGACGGACCCTACGAGCAGTACTTC; CDR3 protein: CASSRPGDGPYEQYF; J gene: TRBJ2-7; V gene: TRBV7-2; D gene: .; clone size: .
CDR3 DNA: TGTGCCAGTAGTTTAATGGAAAAACTGTTTTTT; CDR3 protein: CASSLMEKLFF; J gene: TRBJ1-4; V gene: TRBV19; D gene: .; clone size: once
CDR3 DNA: TGTGCCAGCAGCCTCACCATGAATAGCAATCAGCCCCAGCATTTT; CDR3 protein: CASSLTMNSNQPQHF; J gene: TRBJ1-5; V gene: TRBV7-2; D gene: .; clone size: .
CDR3 DNA: TGTGCCAGCAGGGGACTAGCGGGGCGGGACGGGGAGCTGTTTTTT; CDR3 protein: CASRGLAGRDGELFF; J gene: TRBJ2-2; V gene: TRBV6-4; D gene: TRBD2; clone size: once
CDR3 DNA: TGTGCCAGCAGTTTCGGGCCACAGGGATACGAGCAGTACTTC; CDR3 protein: CASSFGPQGYEQYF; J gene: TRBJ2-7; V gene: TRBV28; D gene: .; clone size: .
CDR3 DNA: TGTGCCAGCAGTCCCTGGGACAGCCTAGATGGGCCCCTCCACTTT; CDR3 protein: CASSPWDSLDGPLHF; J gene: TRBJ1-6; V gene: TRBV28; D gene: TRBD1; clone size: few
CDR3 DNA: TGTGCCACCAGCAGAGATTTAACACTAGTCAGCTACAATGAGCAGTTCTTC; CDR3 protein: CATSRDLTLVSYNEQFF; J gene: TRBJ2-1; V gene: TRBV15; D gene: .; clone size: once
CDR3 DNA: TGTGCCAGCAGTCATCGACAGGGAACAGATACGCAGTATTTT; CDR3 protein: CASSHRQGTDTQYF; J gene: TRBJ2-3; V gene: TRBV28; D gene: TRBD1; clone size: .
CDR3 DNA: TGTGCCAGCGGCCAGGCTGAAGCTTTCTTT; CDR3 protein: CASGQAEAFF; J gene: TRBJ1-1; V gene: TRBV2; D gene: .; clone size: .
CDR3 DNA: TGTGCCAGCTGGAGGACAGGGAAGTTTTCAGGCTACACCTTC; CDR3 protein: CASWRTGKFSGYTF; J gene: TRBJ1-2; V gene: TRBV2; D gene: TRBD1; clone size: .
CDR3 DNA: TGCGCCAGCAGCTTGTTTTCGGGGGACACCTACGAGCAGTACTTC; CDR3 protein: CASSLFSGDTYEQYF; J gene: TRBJ2-7; V gene: TRBV5-1; D gene: .; clone size: .
CDR3 DNA: TGTGCCAGCATAGAGGGGCCCCCCCTTAGCTCCTACAATGAGCAGTTCTTC; CDR3 protein: CASIEGPPLSSYNEQFF; J gene: TRBJ2-1; V gene: TRBV5-6; D gene: .; clone size: .
CDR3 DNA: TGCGCCAGCAGCTTGGTCGGCGGGGGGGCATTAAGCCCTGGGGCCAACGTCCTGACTTTC; CDR3 protein: CASSLVGGGALSPGANVLTF; J gene: TRBJ2-6; V gene: TRBV5-1; D gene: TRBD2; clone size: once
CDR3 DNA: TGTGCCAGCAGTTACGACAGGGGGCAAGGAAACACCATATATTTT; CDR3 protein: CASSYDRGQGNTIYF; J gene: TRBJ1-3; V gene: TRBV6-5; D gene: TRBD1; clone size: .
CDR3 DNA: TGTGCCAGTGGTCTTGGTGTGGAGGGAAGGGTCCAAGAGACCCAGTACTTC; CDR3 protein: CASGLGVEGRVQETQYF; J gene: TRBJ2-5; V gene: TRBV19; D gene: .; clone size: .
CDR3 DNA: TGTGCCAGTAGTATAGTGAATGAAAAACTGTTTTTT; CDR3 protein: CASSIVNEKLFF; J gene: TRBJ1-4; V gene: TRBV19; D gene: .; clone size: .
CDR3 DNA: TGTGCCAGCAGACCGGGACCGAGACACAATGAGCAGTTCTTC; CDR3 protein: CASRPGPRHNEQFF; J gene: TRBJ2-1; V gene: TRBV27; D gene: .; clone size: .
CDR3 DNA: TGTGCCAGCAGCCAGGGGACCTCCTACGAGCAGTACTTC; CDR3 protein: CASSQGTSYEQYF; J gene: TRBJ2-7; V gene: TRBV27; D gene: .; clone size: .
CDR3 DNA: TGTGCCAGCAGCCTCCATAACCCCGAGCGGGGGGTTTCCTACGAGCAGTACTTC; CDR3 protein: CASSLHNPERGVSYEQYF; J gene: TRBJ2-7; V gene: TRBV3-1/TRBV3-2; D gene: TRBD2; clone size: .
CDR3 DNA: TGTGCCTGGAACGACCGGGGAGTAGCTTTCTTT; CDR3 protein: CAWNDRGVAFF; J gene: TRBJ1-1; V gene: TRBV30; D gene: .; clone size: .
CDR3 DNA: TGTGCCAGCAGTTTTGGGGTGGCTGAAGCTTTCTTT; CDR3 protein: CASSFGVAEAFF; J gene: TRBJ1-1; V gene: TRBV12-3/TRBV12-4; D gene: .; clone size: .
CDR3 DNA: TGTGCCAGCAGCTTAGATGATTATAGCAATCAGCCCCAGCATTTT; CDR3 protein: CASSLDDYSNQPQHF; J gene: TRBJ1-5; V gene: TRBV7-2; D gene: .; clone size: once
CDR3 DNA: TGTGCCAGCTCACCAGGGGGGGCCTCCTACAATGAGCAGTTCTTC; CDR3 protein: CASSPGGASYNEQFF; J gene: TRBJ2-1; V gene: TRBV18; D gene: .; clone size: .
CDR3 DNA: TGTGCCAGCAGCTTAAGTCCCAGTGACTACGAGCAGTACTTC; CDR3 protein: CASSLSPSDYEQYF; J gene: TRBJ2-7; V gene: TRBV7-2; D gene: .; clone size: .
CDR3 DNA: TGTGCCAGCAGCCAAGTGAGTCATGGGAACACTGAAGCTTTCTTT; CDR3 protein: CASSQVSHGNTEAFF; J gene: TRBJ1-1; V gene: TRBV3-1/TRBV3-2; D gene: .; clone size: once
CDR3 DNA: TGTGCCAGCAGCTTGGCCGTCGGGACCTCTGGGGCCAACGTCCTGACTTTC; CDR3 protein: CASSLAVGTSGANVLTF; J gene: TRBJ2-6; V gene: TRBV5-5; D gene: .; clone size: .
CDR3 DNA: TGTGCCTGGAGGAGGACAGGGTCAAGAAACACCATATATTTT; CDR3 protein: CAWRRTGSRNTIYF; J gene: TRBJ1-3; V gene: TRBV30; D gene: TRBD1; clone size: many
CDR3 DNA: TGCGCCAGCAGCTTGGAGGGGTATTTCGTCAATGAGCAGTTCTTC; CDR3 protein: CASSLEGYFVNEQFF; J gene: TRBJ2-1; V gene: TRBV5-1; D gene: .; clone size: .
CDR3 DNA: TGTGCCAGCAGCTTACCCGGGCTTAGGGATATCAAAAACATTCAGTACTTC; CDR3 protein: CASSLPGLRDIKNIQYF; J gene: TRBJ2-4; V gene: TRBV7-2; D gene: .; clone size: .
CDR3 DNA: TGCGCCAGCAGCCAAGTACTATGGCACTACAATGAGCAGTTCTTC; CDR3 protein: CASSQVLWHYNEQFF; J gene: TRBJ2-1; V gene: TRBV4-1; D gene: .; clone size: .
CDR3 DNA: TGTGCCAGCAGCTTAGTTGCGGGGGAGGTATACAATGAGCAGTTCTTC; CDR3 protein: CASSLVAGEVYNEQFF; J gene: TRBJ2-1; V gene: TRBV7-2; D gene: TRBD2; clone size: .
CDR3 DNA: TGTGCCAGCTCACCAAAACTCCCGGGACAGCATAATGAAAAACTGTTTTTT; CDR3 protein: CASSPKLPGQHNEKLFF; J gene: TRBJ1-4; V gene: TRBV18; D gene: TRBD1; clone size: .
CDR3 DNA: TGTGCCAGCAGTGAAGCGACTAGCTACAATGAGCAGTTCTTC; CDR3 protein: CASSEATSYNEQFF; J gene: TRBJ2-1; V gene: TRBV2; D gene: .; clone size: .
CDR3 DNA: TGTGCCACCAGTGAGACAGACAATAGCAATCAGCCCCAGCATTTT; CDR3 protein: CATSETDNSNQPQHF; J gene: TRBJ1-5; V gene: TRBV24-1; D gene: .; clone size: .
CDR3 DNA: TGTGCCAGCAGTTTATTCGGGGTTAACACCGGGGAGCTGTTTTTT; CDR3 protein: CASSLFGVNTGELFF; J gene: TRBJ2-2; V gene: TRBV6-2/TRBV6-3; D gene: .; clone size: .
CDR3 DNA: TGTGCCAGCAGCTCCGTTGGGGCCGGGACCTACGAGCAGTACTTC; CDR3 protein: CASSSVGAGTYEQYF; J gene: TRBJ2-7; V gene: TRBV5-6; D gene: .; clone size: .
CDR3 DNA: TGTGCCAGCAATATAGGGCAGGGGTCCGGGGAGCTGTTTTTT; CDR3 protein: CASNIGQGSGELFF; J gene: TRBJ2-2; V gene: TRBV27; D gene: .; clone size: once
CDR3 DNA: TGTGCCAGCAGCTCGGGACTAGCGGGGAACTACGAGCAGTACTTC; CDR3 protein: CASSSGLAGNYEQYF; J gene: TRBJ2-7; V gene: TRBV9; D gene: TRBD2; clone size: .
CDR3 DNA: TGCGCCAGCAGCTTGGGGGGACTGGACAGGGACGGGGAAAAACTGTTTTTT; CDR3 protein: CASSLGGLDRDGEKLFF; J gene: TRBJ1-4; V gene: TRBV5-1; D gene: TRBD1; clone size: .
CDR3 DNA: TGTGCCAGCAGCACCGGACTAGCAGGAAACACCGGGGAGCTGTTTTTT; CDR3 protein: CASSTGLAGNTGELFF; J gene: TRBJ2-2; V gene: TRBV9; D gene: TRBD2; clone size: .
CDR3 DNA: TGTGCCAGCAGCTTAGGGCTGGGAGGCGAGACCCAGTACTTC; CDR3 protein: CASSLGLGGETQYF; J gene: TRBJ2-5; V gene: TRBV7-2; D gene: .; clone size: .
CDR3 DNA: TGTGCCAGCAGGGGGATTACCTACGAGCAGTACTTC; CDR3 protein: CASRGITYEQYF; J gene: TRBJ2-7; V gene: TRBV2; D gene: .; clone size: few
CDR3 DNA: TGTGCCAGCAGCCTCGGGACAGCCTACGAGCAGTACTTC; CDR3 protein: CASSLGTAYEQYF; J gene: TRBJ2-7; V gene: TRBV11-3; D gene: TRBD1; clone size: .
CDR3 DNA: TGCGCCAGCAGCCAAAGGGAGGGCAATCAGCCCCAGCATTTT; CDR3 protein: CASSQREGNQPQHF; J gene: TRBJ1-5; V gene: TRBV4-1; D gene: .; clone size: .
CDR3 DNA: TGTGCCAGCAGGAGGACAGGGTATTCACCCCTCCACTTT; CDR3 protein: CASRRTGYSPLHF; J gene: TRBJ1-6; V gene: TRBV27; D gene: TRBD1; clone size: .
CDR3 DNA: TGCGCCAGCACCCCCTCCGGGGCTGCACGTGAAAAACTGTTTTTT; CDR3 protein: CASTPSGAAREKLFF; J gene: TRBJ1-4; V gene: TRBV5-1; D gene: .; clone size: .